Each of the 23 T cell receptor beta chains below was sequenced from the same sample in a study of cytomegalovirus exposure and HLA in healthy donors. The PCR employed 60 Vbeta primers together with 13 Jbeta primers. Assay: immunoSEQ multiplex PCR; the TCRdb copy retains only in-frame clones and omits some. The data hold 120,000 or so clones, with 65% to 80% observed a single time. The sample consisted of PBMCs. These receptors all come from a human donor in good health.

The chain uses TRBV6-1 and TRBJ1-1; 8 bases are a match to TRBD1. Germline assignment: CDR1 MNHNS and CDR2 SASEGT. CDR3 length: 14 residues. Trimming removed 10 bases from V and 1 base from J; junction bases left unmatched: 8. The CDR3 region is CATDRGEGNTEAFF. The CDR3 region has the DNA TGTGCCACTGACAGGGGTGAAGGGAACACTGAAGCTTTCTTT.

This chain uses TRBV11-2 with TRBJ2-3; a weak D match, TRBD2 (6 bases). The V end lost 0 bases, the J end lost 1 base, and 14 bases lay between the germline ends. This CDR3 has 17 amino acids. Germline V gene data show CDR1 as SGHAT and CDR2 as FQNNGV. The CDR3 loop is CASSLDQTSRRTDTQYF. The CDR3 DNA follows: TGTGCCAGCAGCTTAGATCAAACTAGCCGGCGCACAGATACGCAGTATTTT.

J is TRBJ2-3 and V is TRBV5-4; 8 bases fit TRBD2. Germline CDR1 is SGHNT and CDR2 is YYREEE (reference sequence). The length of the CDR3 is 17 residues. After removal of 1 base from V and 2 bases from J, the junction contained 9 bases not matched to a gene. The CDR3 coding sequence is TGTGCCAGCAGCTTGCGGATAGCGGGATCATACACAGATACGCAGTATTTT. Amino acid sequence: CASSLRIAGSYTDTQYF.

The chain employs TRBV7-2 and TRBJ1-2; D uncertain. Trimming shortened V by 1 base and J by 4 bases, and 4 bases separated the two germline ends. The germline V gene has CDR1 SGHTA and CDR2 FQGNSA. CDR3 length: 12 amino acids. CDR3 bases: TGTGCCAGCAGCTTAGAGAGCTATGGCTACACCTTC. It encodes CASSLESYGYTF.

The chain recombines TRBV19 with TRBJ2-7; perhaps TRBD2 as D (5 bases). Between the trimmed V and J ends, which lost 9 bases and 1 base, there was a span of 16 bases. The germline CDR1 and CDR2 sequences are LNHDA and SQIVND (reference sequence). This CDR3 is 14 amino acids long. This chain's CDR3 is CASSLSGASYEQYF. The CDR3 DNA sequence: TGTGCCAGCAGCCTCAGCGGCGCTTCCTACGAGCAGTACTTC.

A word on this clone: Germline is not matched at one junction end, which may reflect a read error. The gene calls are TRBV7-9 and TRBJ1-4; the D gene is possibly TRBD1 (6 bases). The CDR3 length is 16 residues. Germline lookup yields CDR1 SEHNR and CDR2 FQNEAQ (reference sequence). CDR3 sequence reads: CSSSSPGGGLREKLFF. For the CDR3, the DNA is TGTTCCAGCAGCTCCCCCGGGGGGGGGCTTCGGGAAAAACTGTTTTTT. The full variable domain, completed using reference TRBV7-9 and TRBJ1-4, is DTGVSQNPRHKITKRGQNVTFRCDPISEHNRLYWYRQTLGQGPEFLTYFQNEAQLEKSRLLSDRFSAERPKGSFSTLEIQRTEQGDSAMYLCSSSSPGGGLREKLFFGSGTQLSVL.

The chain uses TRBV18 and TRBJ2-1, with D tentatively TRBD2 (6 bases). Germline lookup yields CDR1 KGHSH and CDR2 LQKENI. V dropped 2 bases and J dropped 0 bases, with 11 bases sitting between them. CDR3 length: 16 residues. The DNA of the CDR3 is TGTGCCAGCTCACCAGGGACTTCGAGCTCCTACAATGAGCAGTTCTTC. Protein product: CASSPGTSSSYNEQFF.

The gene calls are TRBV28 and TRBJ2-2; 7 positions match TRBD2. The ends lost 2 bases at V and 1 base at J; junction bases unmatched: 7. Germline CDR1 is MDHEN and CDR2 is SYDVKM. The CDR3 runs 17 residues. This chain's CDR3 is CASSLSALAENTGELFF. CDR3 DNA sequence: TGTGCCAGCAGTTTAAGCGCTCTAGCGGAGAACACCGGGGAGCTGTTTTTT.

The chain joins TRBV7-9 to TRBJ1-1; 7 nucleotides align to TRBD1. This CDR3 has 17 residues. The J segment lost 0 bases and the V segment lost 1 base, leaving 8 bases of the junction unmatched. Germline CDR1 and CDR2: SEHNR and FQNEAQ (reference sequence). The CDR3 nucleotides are TGTGCCAGCAGCTTAGGGACGGGGACAGAGATGAACACTGAAGCTTTCTTT. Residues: CASSLGTGTEMNTEAFF.

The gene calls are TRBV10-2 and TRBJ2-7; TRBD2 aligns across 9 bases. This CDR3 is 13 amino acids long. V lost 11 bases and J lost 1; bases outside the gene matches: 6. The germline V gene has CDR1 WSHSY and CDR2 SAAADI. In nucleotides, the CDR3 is TGCGCCTTAGGTAGCGGGAGATCCTACGAGCAGTACTTC. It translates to CALGSGRSYEQYF.

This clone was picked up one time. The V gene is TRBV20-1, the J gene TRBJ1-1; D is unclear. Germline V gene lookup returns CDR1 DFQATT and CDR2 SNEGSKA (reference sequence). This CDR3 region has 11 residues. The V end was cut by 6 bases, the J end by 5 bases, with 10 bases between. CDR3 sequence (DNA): TGCAGTGCCGTACTAGATACTGAAGCTTTCTTT. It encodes CSAVLDTEAFF.

CDR3 loop: CASKWGTRVNSYGYTF. The CDR3 nucleotides read TGTGCCAGCAAGTGGGGAACCAGGGTTAACTCCTATGGCTACACCTTC. This chain uses TRBV21-1 with TRBJ1-2; the table's D call of TRBD1 was not tested on the DNA. TRBV21-1 is labeled a pseudogene. The length of the CDR3 is 16 residues.

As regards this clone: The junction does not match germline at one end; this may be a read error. The CDR3: CASSSNPGQGNSQYF. CDR3 in DNA: TGTGCCAGCAGTTCCAACCCGGGACAGGGGAACAGTCAGTACTTC. The rearrangement uses TRBV6-5 and TRBJ2-4, with 10 nucleotides matching TRBD1. Germline CDR1 and CDR2: MNHEY and SVGAGI. The CDR3 has 15 amino acids.

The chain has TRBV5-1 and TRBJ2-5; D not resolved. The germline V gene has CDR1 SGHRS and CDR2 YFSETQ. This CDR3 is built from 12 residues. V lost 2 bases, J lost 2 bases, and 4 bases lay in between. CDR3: CASSLRQETQYF. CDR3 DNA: TGCGCCAGCAGCTTACGGCAAGAGACCCAGTACTTC.

The CDR3 loop reads CASSPDRVPYEQYF. CDR3 sequence (DNA): TGTGCCAGCAGTCCGGACAGGGTTCCCTACGAGCAGTACTTC. The V call is TRBV27, the J call TRBJ2-7; the match to TRBD1 covers 8 bases. CDR1 and CDR2 from the germline V gene are MNHEY and SMNVEV (reference sequence). This CDR3 comprises 14 residues. Trimming took 5 bases from V and 2 from J; bases not matched to a gene: 5.

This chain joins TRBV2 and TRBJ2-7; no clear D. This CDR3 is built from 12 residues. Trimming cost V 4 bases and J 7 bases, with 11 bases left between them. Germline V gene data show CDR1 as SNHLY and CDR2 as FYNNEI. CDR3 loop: CASSVPPKEQYF. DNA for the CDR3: TGTGCCAGCAGTGTCCCCCCAAAAGAGCAGTACTTC.

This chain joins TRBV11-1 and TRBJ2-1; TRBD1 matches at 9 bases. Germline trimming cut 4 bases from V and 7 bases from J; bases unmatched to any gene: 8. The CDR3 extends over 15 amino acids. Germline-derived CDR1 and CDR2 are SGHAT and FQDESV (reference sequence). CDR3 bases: TGTGCCAGCAGCTACCCGGGACAGGGCTTAAATGAGCAGTTCTTC. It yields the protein CASSYPGQGLNEQFF.

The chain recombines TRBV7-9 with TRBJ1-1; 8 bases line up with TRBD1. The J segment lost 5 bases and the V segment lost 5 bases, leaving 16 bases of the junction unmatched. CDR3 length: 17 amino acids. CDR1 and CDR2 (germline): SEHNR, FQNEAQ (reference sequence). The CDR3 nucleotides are TGTGCCAGCAGCCCTACCCCCGTGACAGGGGTAATAACTGAAGCTTTCTTT. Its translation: CASSPTPVTGVITEAFF.

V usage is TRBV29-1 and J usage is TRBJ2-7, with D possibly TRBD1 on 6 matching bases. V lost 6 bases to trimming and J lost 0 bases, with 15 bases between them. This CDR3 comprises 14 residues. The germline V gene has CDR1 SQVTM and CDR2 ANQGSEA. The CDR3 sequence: CSVVPKDSSYEQYF. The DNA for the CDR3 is TGCAGCGTGGTTCCGAAGGACAGCTCCTACGAGCAGTACTTC.

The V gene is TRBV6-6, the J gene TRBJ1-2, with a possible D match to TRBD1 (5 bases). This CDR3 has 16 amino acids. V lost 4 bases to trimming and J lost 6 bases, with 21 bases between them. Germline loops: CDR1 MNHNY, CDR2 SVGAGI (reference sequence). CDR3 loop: CASSLGGANGWDGYTF. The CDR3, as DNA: TGTGCCAGCAGTTTAGGAGGGGCAAATGGTTGGGATGGCTACACCTTC.

CDR3 in amino acids: CASSLASGGNEQFF. CDR3 sequence (DNA): TGTGCCAGCAGTTTGGCTAGCGGAGGGAATGAGCAGTTCTTC. J is TRBJ2-1 and V is TRBV27; TRBD2 agrees at 7 bases. CDR3 length equals 14 residues. J was trimmed by 7 bases and V by 3 bases; bases with no gene match: 6. Germline V gene sequence: CDR1 MNHEY, CDR2 SMNVEV (reference sequence).

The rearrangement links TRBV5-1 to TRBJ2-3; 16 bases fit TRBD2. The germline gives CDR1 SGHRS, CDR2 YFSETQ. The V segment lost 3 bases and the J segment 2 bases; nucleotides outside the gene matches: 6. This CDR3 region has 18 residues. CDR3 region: CASSSPGTSGRDTDTQYF. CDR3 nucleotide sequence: TGCGCCAGCAGCTCCCCCGGGACTAGCGGGAGGGACACAGATACGCAGTATTTT.

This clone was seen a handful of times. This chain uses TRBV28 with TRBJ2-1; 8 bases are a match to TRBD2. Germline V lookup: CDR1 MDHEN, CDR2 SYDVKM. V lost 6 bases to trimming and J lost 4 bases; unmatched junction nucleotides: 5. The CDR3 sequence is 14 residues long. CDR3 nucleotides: TGTGCCAGCAGGGCGGGACTAGATTACAATGAGCAGTTCTTC. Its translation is CASRAGLDYNEQFF.